The 23 T cell receptor beta chains given below trace back to one sample, sequenced in a study of blood T cell repertoires in COVID-19. Sequenced by immunoSEQ multiplex PCR; TCRdb stores in-frame clones only, minus some. Of under 350,000 clones listed, 75% to 90% are singletons. Sample: peripheral blood. The origin of the receptors is a man aged 45-65 years with acute or convalescent COVID-19.

This chain uses TRBV2 with TRBJ2-2, with no clear D. Germline assignment: CDR1 SNHLY and CDR2 FYNNEI. V lost 10 bases and J lost 4, with 16 bases in between. This CDR3 has 14 residues. In nucleotides, the CDR3 is TGTGCCACTATAGCATACCGAGCCACCGGGGAGCTGTTTTTT. Its translation is CATIAYRATGELFF.

V is TRBV4-1 and J is TRBJ1-2, with D perhaps TRBD1 (6 bases). Germline-derived CDR1 and CDR2 are MGHRA and YSYEKL. This CDR3 has 16 residues. V lost 2 bases to trimming and J lost 6 bases, with 19 bases between them. The CDR3 sequence is CASSQLGAGAPHGYTF. CDR3 DNA sequence: TGCGCCAGCAGCCAACTGGGTGCAGGGGCGCCTCATGGCTACACCTTC.

The table lists this clone with a few counts. The J gene is TRBJ1-5, the V gene TRBV12-3 or TRBV12-4; 7 positions match TRBD1. The V segment lost 5 bases and the J segment 7 bases; nucleotides outside the gene matches: 5. This CDR3 has 13 residues. The CDR3 spells CASSPTGIQPQHF. The CDR3 nucleotides read TGTGCCAGCAGTCCGACAGGGATCCAGCCCCAGCATTTT.

The rearrangement links TRBV9 to TRBJ1-1; D is unresolved. The CDR3 loop spans 14 amino acids. Germline V gene sequence: CDR1 SGDLS, CDR2 YYNGEE. V lost 4 bases, J lost 1 base, and 11 bases lay in between. The CDR3 DNA reads TGTGCCAGCAGCCCCTTTCCGCGGAACACTGAAGCTTTCTTT. Its protein product is CASSPFPRNTEAFF.

This clone was seen just once. The genes are TRBV6-5 and TRBJ2-3; 7 bases map to TRBD2. V dropped 11 bases and J dropped 4; count of bases not matched to a gene: 6. The CDR3 is 12 residues long. The germline gives CDR1 MNHEY, CDR2 SVGAGI. The chain's CDR3 is CAGGLGSDTQYF. The CDR3 nucleotides read TGTGCCGGTGGACTAGGGTCAGATACGCAGTATTTT.

J is TRBJ2-1 and V is TRBV7-2, with a tentative D call TRBD2 (6 bases). Deletions cut 4 bases from V and 7 bases from J, with 11 bases between. Germline V lookup: CDR1 SGHTA, CDR2 FQGNSA. The CDR3 extends over 13 amino acids. In nucleotides, the CDR3 is TGTGCCAGCAGCTCGAGGGCGGGGAATGAGCAGTTCTTC. Its translation: CASSSRAGNEQFF.

The rearrangement uses TRBV6-1 and TRBJ1-5; D may be TRBD1 (5 bases). V lost 3 bases and J 0 bases, leaving 12 bases between the germline ends. Germline V gives CDR1 MNHNS, CDR2 SASEGT. CDR3 size: 16 residues. The CDR3: CASSESGDGSNQPQHF. Written as DNA, the CDR3 is TGTGCCAGCAGTGAGTCGGGGGATGGTAGCAATCAGCCCCAGCATTTT.

This clone was picked up one time. CDR3 in DNA: TGTGCCAGCTCGTCGTCCAGGGTGGATGAAAAACTGTTTTTT. Residues: CASSSSRVDEKLFF. The chain carries TRBV18 and TRBJ1-4; weak D call: TRBD1 (5 bases). Trimming cost V 6 bases and J 6 bases, with 14 bases left between them. The CDR3 extends over 14 amino acids. Germline V gene data show CDR1 as KGHSH and CDR2 as LQKENI.

This chain connects TRBV27 to TRBJ2-3; TRBD1 aligns across 10 bases. CDR1 and CDR2 from the germline V gene are MNHEY and SMNVEV (reference sequence). V trimming: 5 bases; J trimming: 13 bases; junction bases outside the gene matches: 6. The CDR3 is 12 residues long. CDR3 region: CASSIDRGHKYF. The CDR3 nucleotides are TGTGCCAGCAGTATCGACAGGGGGCACAAGTATTTT.

The chain couples TRBV5-1 to TRBJ2-5; 8 bases match TRBD1. CDR3 length equals 17 residues. CDR1 and CDR2 (germline): SGHRS, YFSETQ. With V trimmed by 2 bases and J by 1 base, 10 bases remained unmatched. CDR3 amino acids: CASSLQGVPGLQETQYF. DNA of the CDR3: TGCGCCAGCAGCTTACAGGGGGTCCCAGGTCTCCAAGAGACCCAGTACTTC.

This clone was seen more than once but under ten times. The same CDR3 also results from other DNA sequences found in this sample. This chain uses TRBV5-1 with TRBJ2-2, with unresolved D. The germline V gene encodes CDR1 SGHRS and CDR2 YFSETQ. This CDR3 region has 14 residues. V was pared by 0 bases and J by 1 base, with 4 bases between. The CDR3 reads CASSLAGNTGELFF. The CDR3 nucleotides are TGCGCCAGCAGCTTGGCCGGGAACACCGGGGAGCTGTTTTTT.

The chain combines TRBV19 with TRBJ1-5, with D possibly TRBD1 on 6 matching bases. The V end was cut by 7 bases, the J end by 4 bases, with 11 bases between. CDR3 length equals 13 residues. Germline V lookup: CDR1 LNHDA, CDR2 SQIVND (reference sequence). The CDR3 DNA reads as TGTGCCAGTAAGGACAGCCTTAATCAGCCCCAGCATTTT. This gives the protein CASKDSLNQPQHF.

This rearrangement joins TRBV5-1 to TRBJ1-6, with 7 bases fitting TRBD1. J lost 7 bases, V lost 4 bases, and 5 bases had no gene match. Germline V CDR1 and CDR2: SGHRS, YFSETQ. The CDR3 is 14 amino acids. In DNA, the CDR3 is TGCGCCAGCAGCGCGGACAGGTTAAATTCACCCCTCCACTTT. Protein: CASSADRLNSPLHF. The entire variable domain, with the rest obtained from reference TRBV5-1 and TRBJ1-6, is as follows: KAGVTQTPRYLIKTRGQQVTLSCSPISGHRSVSWYQQTPGQGLQFLFEYFSETQRNKGNFPGRFSGRQFSNSRSEMNVSTLELGDSALYLCASSADRLNSPLHFGNGTRLTVT.

The chain links TRBV7-2 to TRBJ1-2, with 10 bases fitting TRBD1. There are 13 residues in the CDR3. Per germline, CDR1 SGHTA and CDR2 FQGNSA. J was trimmed by 7 bases and V by 5 bases; bases with no gene match: 4. Here the CDR3 DNA reads TGTGCCAGCAGCCTCGGGACAGGGGTTGGCTACACCTTC. As protein: CASSLGTGVGYTF.

The CDR3 here is CASSLAWRGTYEQYF. DNA of the CDR3: TGTGCCAGCAGCTTAGCGTGGCGGGGGACCTACGAGCAGTACTTC. The chain has TRBV7-2 and TRBJ2-7, with 7 nucleotides matching TRBD2. This CDR3 has 15 amino acids. Trimming cost V 0 bases and J 2 bases; bases outside gene matches: 4. CDR1 is SGHTA, CDR2 FQGNSA, per germline.

This chain joins TRBV6-6 and TRBJ1-2, with 7 bases identical to TRBD1. There are 14 residues in the CDR3. The germline CDR1 and CDR2 sequences are MNHNY and SVGAGI (reference sequence). V shed 8 bases, J shed 1 base, and the junction held 7 bases outside the gene matches. In DNA form, the CDR3 reads TGTGCCAGCGCCGACAGGGAATTTAACTATGGCTACACCTTC. Translated, it gives CASADREFNYGYTF.

The chain is built from TRBV18 and TRBJ2-1; TRBD1 agrees at 9 bases. Germline CDR1 is KGHSH and CDR2 is LQKENI. This CDR3 has 13 residues. V shed 2 bases and J 12 bases; nucleotides not matched to a gene: 5. The CDR3 coding sequence is TGTGCCAGCTCACCAGACCGGGACAGGGCGCAGTTCTTC. Translating gives CASSPDRDRAQFF. Combining the CDR3 with reference TRBV18 and TRBJ2-1 gives the whole variable domain NAGVMQNPRHLVRRRGQEARLRCSPMKGHSHVYWYRQLPEEGLKFMVYLQKENIIDESGMPKERFSAEFPKEGPSILRIQQVVRGDSAAYFCASSPDRDRAQFFGPGTRLTVL.

V gene TRBV3-1 (or the pseudogene TRBV3-2) combines with J gene TRBJ1-4, with D possibly being TRBD1 (5 bases). Trimming took 6 bases from V and 8 from J, leaving 10 bases between them. The CDR3 contains 12 residues. Germline CDR1 is LGHDT and CDR2 is YNNKEL (reference sequence). The CDR3: CASSSQGEKLFF. DNA of the CDR3: TGTGCCAGCAGTTCCCAGGGAGAAAAACTGTTTTTT.

The chain's CDR3 is CASSPPSSGATDTQYF. DNA for the CDR3: TGTGCCAGCAGCCCACCATCTAGCGGAGCCACAGATACGCAGTATTTT. The rearrangement uses TRBV9 and TRBJ2-3; TRBD2 aligns across 7 bases. This CDR3 has 16 amino acids. J lost 2 bases, V lost 4 bases, and 10 bases had no gene match. Germline loops: CDR1 SGDLS, CDR2 YYNGEE.

The chain links TRBV7-9 to TRBJ1-4; 12 positions agree with TRBD1. The CDR3 runs to 17 residues. V was pared by 5 bases and J by 8 bases, with 12 bases of the junction left unmatched. The V gene's germline CDR1 is SEHNR and CDR2 FQNEAQ (reference sequence). The CDR3 protein is CASSPPGQGAFWEKLFF. DNA of the CDR3: TGTGCCAGCAGCCCTCCGGGACAGGGGGCTTTTTGGGAAAAACTGTTTTTT. The variable domain in full, with the rest retrieved from reference TRBV7-9 and TRBJ1-4, is DTGVSQNPRHKITKRGQNVTFRCDPISEHNRLYWYRQTLGQGPEFLTYFQNEAQLEKSRLLSDRFSAERPKGSFSTLEIQRTEQGDSAMYLCASSPPGQGAFWEKLFFGSGTQLSVL.

V and J are TRBV11-3 and TRBJ2-7, with D maybe TRBD2 (7 bases). Germline V gene sequence: CDR1 SGHNT, CDR2 YENEEA. Trimming cost V 5 bases and J 7 bases, with 15 bases left between them. The CDR3 extends over 13 amino acids. In DNA, the CDR3 is TGTGCCAGCAGCCGCGGGGGACACTGGGAGCAGTACTTC. It specifies CASSRGGHWEQYF.

The chain carries TRBV30 and TRBJ2-3; 8 bases line up with TRBD2. This CDR3 region has 17 residues. Trimming cost V 4 bases and J 4 bases; bases outside gene matches: 16. CDR1 and CDR2 from the germline V gene are GTSNPN and SVGIG (reference sequence). The CDR3 bases are TGTGCCTGGAAGCTTTGGGTGGGAGCGGGGGACGCAGATACGCAGTATTTT. It is translated as CAWKLWVGAGDADTQYF. The entire variable domain, with the rest obtained from reference TRBV30 and TRBJ2-3, is as follows: SQTIHQWPATLVQPVGSPLSLECTVEGTSNPNLYWYRQAAGRGLQLLFYSVGIGQISSEVPQNLSASRPQDRQFILSSKKLLLSDSGFYLCAWKLWVGAGDADTQYFGPGTRLTVL.

The V gene is TRBV12-5, the J gene TRBJ2-1, with D tentatively TRBD1 (6 bases). Germline-derived CDR1 and CDR2 are LGHNT and FRNRAP. This CDR3 comprises 12 residues. The V gene lost 11 bases and the J gene lost 4 bases, with 12 bases spanning the gap. The CDR3: CAVTTGYNEQFF. The CDR3 nucleotides read TGTGCTGTAACTACAGGGTACAATGAGCAGTTCTTC.